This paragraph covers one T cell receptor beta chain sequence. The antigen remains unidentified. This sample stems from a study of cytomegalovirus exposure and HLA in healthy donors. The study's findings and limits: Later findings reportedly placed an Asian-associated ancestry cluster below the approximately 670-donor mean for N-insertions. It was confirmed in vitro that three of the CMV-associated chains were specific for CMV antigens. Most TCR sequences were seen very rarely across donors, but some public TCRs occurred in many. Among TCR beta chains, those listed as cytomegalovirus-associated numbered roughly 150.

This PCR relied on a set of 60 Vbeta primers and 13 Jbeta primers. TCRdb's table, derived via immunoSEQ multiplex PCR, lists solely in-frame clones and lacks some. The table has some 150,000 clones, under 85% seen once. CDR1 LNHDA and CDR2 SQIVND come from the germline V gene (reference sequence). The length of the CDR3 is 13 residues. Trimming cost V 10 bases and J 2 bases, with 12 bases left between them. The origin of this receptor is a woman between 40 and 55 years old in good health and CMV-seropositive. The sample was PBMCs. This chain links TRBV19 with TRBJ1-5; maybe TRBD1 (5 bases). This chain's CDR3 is CATRGFGNQPQHF. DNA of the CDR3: TGTGCCACAAGGGGATTCGGCAATCAGCCCCAGCATTTT.